A single sample is the source of the 8 T cell receptor beta chains below, sequenced in a study of shared clonotypes between healthy human individuals. Profiled with immunoSEQ multiplex PCR; TCRdb holds only in-frame clones, not every one. The sample yields hundreds of thousands of clones, around 97% seen once. The specimen was naive CD4+ T cells sorted from blood. Subset of the sample: CD45RA+ positively selected. The source is a woman under 40 in good health.

The rearrangement uses TRBV2 and TRBJ2-1, with a tentative D call TRBD1 (5 bases). Germline lookup yields CDR1 SNHLY and CDR2 FYNNEI. With 0 bases removed from V and 9 bases from J, the gap between germline ends came to 15 bases. This CDR3 comprises 15 residues. The DNA for the CDR3 is TGTGCCAGCAGTGAAGCCCAGGGTGGGGTTGGTGAGCAGTTCTTC. Protein: CASSEAQGGVGEQFF.

The rearrangement links TRBV5-1 to TRBJ1-4, with 8 nucleotides matching TRBD1. Germline CDR1 reads SGHRS; CDR2 reads YFSETQ. The ends lost 0 bases at V and 7 bases at J; junction bases unmatched: 8. The length of the CDR3 is 16 residues. The CDR3 protein is CASSLALRQGSEKLFF. CDR3 DNA sequence: TGCGCCAGCAGCTTGGCATTAAGACAGGGGTCTGAAAAACTGTTTTTT. The full variable domain, its missing parts supplied by reference TRBV5-1 and TRBJ1-4, is KAGVTQTPRYLIKTRGQQVTLSCSPISGHRSVSWYQQTPGQGLQFLFEYFSETQRNKGNFPGRFSGRQFSNSRSEMNVSTLELGDSALYLCASSLALRQGSEKLFFGSGTQLSVL.

The chain recombines TRBV7-2 with TRBJ1-5; D possibly corresponds to TRBD1 (5 bases). From germline, CDR1 is SGHTA and CDR2 FQGNSA. With 1 base removed from V and 0 bases from J, the gap between germline ends came to 13 bases. This CDR3 has 17 residues. The CDR3 coding sequence is TGTGCCAGCAGCTTAGGGTCAGGGCTGTATAGCAATCAGCCCCAGCATTTT. Protein: CASSLGSGLYSNQPQHF.

V is TRBV19 and J is TRBJ2-5; 9 positions agree with TRBD2. Germline V gives CDR1 LNHDA, CDR2 SQIVND (reference sequence). The CDR3 spans 16 residues. V trimming: 5 bases; J trimming: 4 bases; junction bases outside the gene matches: 11. In DNA form, the CDR3 reads TGTGCCAGTAGTGGGACTAGCCGTACTCCAGGAGAGACCCAGTACTTC. Its translation: CASSGTSRTPGETQYF.

The chain has TRBV5-1 and TRBJ2-3; D may be TRBD1 (6 bases). CDR1 SGHRS and CDR2 YFSETQ come from the germline V gene. The V end was cut by 4 bases, the J end by 6 bases, with 12 bases between. The CDR3 runs 13 residues. The CDR3 sequence: CASSAGTKDTQYF. The CDR3 DNA reads as TGCGCCAGCAGCGCCGGGACAAAGGATACGCAGTATTTT.

The chain combines TRBV29-1 with TRBJ1-2; D is undetermined. The CDR3 totals 11 residues. Per germline, CDR1 SQVTM and CDR2 ANQGSEA. V dropped 7 bases and J dropped 3 bases, with 9 bases sitting between them. CDR3: CSAASHYGYTF. In DNA form, the CDR3 reads TGCAGCGCGGCCAGCCACTATGGCTACACCTTC.

This rearrangement joins TRBV2 to TRBJ1-5; 7 bases map to TRBD1. CDR3 length: 15 amino acids. Germline CDR1 is SNHLY and CDR2 is FYNNEI. The trim removed 6 bases at V and 1 base at J, leaving 6 bases unmatched. CDR3: CASRDRFLSNQPQHF. CDR3 nucleotides: TGTGCCAGCAGGGACAGGTTCTTGAGCAATCAGCCCCAGCATTTT. Together with reference TRBV2 and TRBJ1-5, the CDR3 gives the full variable domain: EPEVTQTPSHQVTQMGQEVILRCVPISNHLYFYWYRQILGQKVEFLVSFYNNEISEKSEIFDDQFSVERPDGSNFTLKIRSTKLEDSAMYFCASRDRFLSNQPQHFGDGTRLSIL.

The chain is built from TRBV5-1 and TRBJ1-5, with a possible D match to TRBD1 (6 bases). This CDR3 is built from 16 residues. The germline CDR1 and CDR2 sequences are SGHRS and YFSETQ. Trimming left V 3 bases short and J 3 bases short, with 16 bases between. CDR3 sequence (DNA): TGCGCCAGCAGCTCGGGCCCGGACAGACACAATCAGCCCCAGCATTTT. Translation gives CASSSGPDRHNQPQHF.